A selection of T cell receptor beta chains follows, all from one sample in a study of blood T cell repertoires in COVID-19. Produced via immunoSEQ multiplex PCR; TCRdb's table is partial and in-frame only. Of more than 85,000 clones listed, 75% to 90% are singletons. Sequenced input: peripheral blood. Source of these receptors: a woman aged 60-75 years with acute or convalescent COVID-19. The CDR3 runs from the conserved cysteine through the conserved F or W. Fields, in order: J gene, D gene, clone size, V gene, CDR3 length, CDR3 DNA, CDR3 protein. D genes are given only for firm matches. Some rows have no size entry. The others give once, few or many, or a class for an expanded clone.

J: TRBJ2-5
D: TRBD2
size: NA
V: TRBV5-4
length: 16
DNA: TGTGCCAGCAGCTTGGGGGCGGGACTAGCGAAAGAGACCCAGTACTTC
CDR3: CASSLGAGLAKETQYF

J: TRBJ2-1
D: NA
size: NA
V: TRBV24-1
length: 16
DNA: TGTGCCACCAGTGATTTATCCGCGAGCTCCTACAATGAGCAGTTCTTC
CDR3: CATSDLSASSYNEQFF

J: TRBJ2-3
D: TRBD2
size: once
V: TRBV28
length: 16
DNA: TGTGCCAGCAGTTTCCGACTAGCGGTACCCACAGATACGCAGTATTTT
CDR3: CASSFRLAVPTDTQYF

J: TRBJ1-1
D: TRBD1
size: NA
V: TRBV11-2
length: 14
DNA: TGTGCCAGCAGCTTGACAGGGGCTAACACTGAAGCTTTCTTT
CDR3: CASSLTGANTEAFF

J: TRBJ1-5
D: NA
size: NA
V: TRBV6-5
length: 15
DNA: TGTGCCAGCTACGGCGGATCCGGAGGCAATCAGCCCCAGCATTTT
CDR3: CASYGGSGGNQPQHF

J: TRBJ1-3
D: NA
size: few
V: TRBV30
length: 14
DNA: TGTGCCTGGAGTAGCCATTTCTCTGGAAACACCATATATTTT
CDR3: CAWSSHFSGNTIYF

J: TRBJ1-5
D: NA
size: few
V: TRBV7-2
length: 14
DNA: TGTGCCAGCAGCGCCGACAGAAGGCATCAGCCCCAGCATTTT
CDR3: CASSADRRHQPQHF

J: TRBJ2-3
D: NA
size: NA
V: TRBV24-1
length: 14
DNA: TGTGCCACCAGACAGGCAGGGAGCACAGATACGCAGTATTTT
CDR3: CATRQAGSTDTQYF

J: TRBJ2-5
D: NA
size: NA
V: TRBV11-3
length: 13
DNA: TGTGCCAGCAGCCTAGGGCAGTTAGAGACCCAGTACTTC
CDR3: CASSLGQLETQYF

J: TRBJ2-3
D: TRBD2
size: NA
V: TRBV10-3
length: 17
DNA: TGTGCCATCAGTGGCAACGTAGCGGGGGTCGCCACAGATACGCAGTATTTT
CDR3: CAISGNVAGVATDTQYF

J: TRBJ2-3
D: TRBD2
size: few
V: TRBV13
length: 18
DNA: TGTGCCAGCAGCCCGGGACTAGCGGGAGGAACTTACACAGATACGCAGTATTTT
CDR3: CASSPGLAGGTYTDTQYF

J: TRBJ1-2
D: TRBD1
size: NA
V: TRBV6-5
length: 14
DNA: TGTGCCAGCAGCCGGACAGGGGCGATCCGGGGCTACACCTTC
CDR3: CASSRTGAIRGYTF

J: TRBJ1-2
D: NA
size: NA
V: TRBV2
length: 12
DNA: TGTGCCAGCAGTGAACTGAACTATGGCTACACCTTC
CDR3: CASSELNYGYTF

J: TRBJ2-1
D: NA
size: NA
V: TRBV28
length: 14
DNA: TGTGCCAGCCCAGACTCGAAAGGAATGAGTGAGCAGTTCTTC
CDR3: CASPDSKGMSEQFF

J: TRBJ2-1
D: TRBD2
size: NA
V: TRBV6-6
length: 14
DNA: TGTGCCAGCAGTTACACCCACCCTAGCGGGAGGGAGTTCTTC
CDR3: CASSYTHPSGREFF

J: TRBJ1-4
D: TRBD1
size: NA
V: TRBV3-1/TRBV3-2
length: 16
DNA: TGTGCCAGCAGCCAAGATCGAACAGGGGGCACAGAAAAACTGTTTTTT
CDR3: CASSQDRTGGTEKLFF

J: TRBJ1-6
D: TRBD1
size: many
V: TRBV5-1
length: 15
DNA: TGCGCCAGCAGCTTGAAGGGACAGGGGGGTTCACCCCTCCACTTT
CDR3: CASSLKGQGGSPLHF

J: TRBJ2-1
D: TRBD1
size: NA
V: TRBV5-6
length: 15
DNA: TGTGCCAGCAGCTGGACAGGGTCCCCGAACAATGAGCAGTTCTTC
CDR3: CASSWTGSPNNEQFF

J: TRBJ1-2
D: NA
size: NA
V: TRBV3-1/TRBV3-2
length: 11
DNA: TGTGCCAGCAGTCGCGGATTTGGCTACACCTTC
CDR3: CASSRGFGYTF

J: TRBJ1-1
D: TRBD1
size: few
V: TRBV30
length: 12
DNA: TGTGCCTGGCAGGACAGGGGAACTGAAGCTTTCTTT
CDR3: CAWQDRGTEAFF

J: TRBJ1-4
D: NA
size: few
V: TRBV2
length: 14
DNA: TGTGCCAGCAGTGAGGGCGCGCTTGATGAAAAACTGTTTTTT
CDR3: CASSEGALDEKLFF

J: TRBJ1-2
D: NA
size: NA
V: TRBV3-1/TRBV3-2
length: 13
DNA: TGTGCCAGCAGCCAGCGGGGGCCATCGGGCTACACCTTC
CDR3: CASSQRGPSGYTF

J: TRBJ2-7
D: TRBD2
size: NA
V: TRBV19
length: 17
DNA: TGTGCCAGTAGTAGCGGGACTAGCGGGAGGAGGCCCTACGAGCAGTACTTC
CDR3: CASSSGTSGRRPYEQYF

J: TRBJ1-2
D: NA
size: NA
V: TRBV4-3
length: 16
DNA: TGCGCCAGCAGCCAAGAGAGGACAGCAGCTAACTATGGCTACACCTTC
CDR3: CASSQERTAANYGYTF

J: TRBJ2-2
D: NA
size: NA
V: TRBV6-5
length: 14
DNA: TGTGCCAGCCATTGGGGGCAGAACACCGGGGAGCTGTTTTTT
CDR3: CASHWGQNTGELFF

J: TRBJ2-1
D: TRBD2
size: NA
V: TRBV27
length: 17
DNA: TGTGCCAGCAGTCAACTACTAGCGGGAGCTGCTTACAATGAGCAGTTCTTC
CDR3: CASSQLLAGAAYNEQFF

J: TRBJ2-3
D: NA
size: once
V: TRBV21-1
length: 17
DNA: TGTGCCAGCAGCAAAGGTGCTAGCGGGAGCTGTTCAGATACGCAGTATTTT
CDR3: CASSKGASGSCSDTQYF

J: TRBJ2-1
D: TRBD1
size: NA
V: TRBV27
length: 13
DNA: TGTGCCAGCCGGGACAGCGGAACCAATGAGCAGTTCTTC
CDR3: CASRDSGTNEQFF

J: TRBJ2-1
D: TRBD2
size: NA
V: TRBV2
length: 15
DNA: TGTGCCAGCAGTGAAGTGACTAGCGGGATGAATGAGCAGTTCTTC
CDR3: CASSEVTSGMNEQFF

J: TRBJ2-1
D: TRBD1
size: NA
V: TRBV5-1
length: 14
DNA: TGCGCCAGCAGCTCTTGGACAGGGGGCAATGAGCAGTTCTTC
CDR3: CASSSWTGGNEQFF

J: TRBJ1-3
D: NA
size: NA
V: TRBV6-5
length: 14
DNA: TGTGCCAGCAGTTTTGCGATGTCTGGAAACACCATATATTTT
CDR3: CASSFAMSGNTIYF

J: TRBJ2-7
D: TRBD2
size: NA
V: TRBV7-2
length: 15
DNA: TGTGCCAGCAGCTTAGGACTAGCGGTGACCTACGAGCAGTACTTC
CDR3: CASSLGLAVTYEQYF

J: TRBJ2-7
D: NA
size: NA
V: TRBV6-1
length: 17
DNA: TGTGCCAGCAGTGAAACGGTCGGCAGGGGCCGTGCCTACGAGCAGTACTTC
CDR3: CASSETVGRGRAYEQYF

J: TRBJ2-5
D: TRBD1
size: NA
V: TRBV5-1
length: 15
DNA: TGCGCCAGCAGCTTGGGACAGGGTCCGGGGGAGACCCAGTACTTC
CDR3: CASSLGQGPGETQYF

J: TRBJ1-5
D: TRBD1
size: NA
V: TRBV30
length: 15
DNA: TGTGCCTGGAGTGTAGCGGACAGGGGTAATCAGCCCCAGCATTTT
CDR3: CAWSVADRGNQPQHF

J: TRBJ2-1
D: NA
size: NA
V: TRBV19
length: 15
DNA: TGTGCCAGTAGTCCGGGGACAAGTAAGTTCAATGAGCAGTTCTTC
CDR3: CASSPGTSKFNEQFF

J: TRBJ2-1
D: NA
size: few
V: TRBV4-1
length: 17
DNA: TGCGCCAGCAGCCGGATCTCAGGGGTTGTTGCGCGCAATGAGCAGTTCTTC
CDR3: CASSRISGVVARNEQFF

J: TRBJ2-4
D: TRBD2
size: NA
V: TRBV5-8
length: 18
DNA: TGTGCCAGCAGTCGTAAGGCCGGGACTAGCGGTGTCCCGGTGATTCAGTACTTC
CDR3: CASSRKAGTSGVPVIQYF

J: TRBJ2-2
D: TRBD1
size: once
V: TRBV11-2
length: 15
DNA: TGTGCCAGCAGCTCAACCTACAGGGGCACCGGGGAGCTGTTTTTT
CDR3: CASSSTYRGTGELFF

J: TRBJ1-5
D: NA
size: NA
V: TRBV21-1
length: 12
DNA: TGTGCCAGCCCCTCGGCCGGGCAGCCCCAGCATTTT
CDR3: CASPSAGQPQHF

J: TRBJ2-1
D: TRBD2
size: NA
V: TRBV27
length: 14
DNA: TGTGCCAGCAAGATGACTAGCGGGAGCCCCCGGGGATTCTTC
CDR3: CASKMTSGSPRGFF

J: TRBJ1-4
D: NA
size: once
V: TRBV6-1
length: 15
DNA: TGTGCCAGCAGTGACGACGAGAACCGGGGTGAAAAACTGTTTTTT
CDR3: CASSDDENRGEKLFF

J: TRBJ1-1
D: TRBD1
size: NA
V: TRBV2
length: 14
DNA: TGTGCCAGCAGTCCCGACAGGGGTTCCACTGAAGCTTTCTTT
CDR3: CASSPDRGSTEAFF

J: TRBJ2-7
D: TRBD1
size: NA
V: TRBV19
length: 15
DNA: TGTGCCAGTAGTATAGGGGGACAGGGGCTCTACGAGCAGTACTTC
CDR3: CASSIGGQGLYEQYF

J: TRBJ2-7
D: NA
size: NA
V: TRBV6-1
length: 16
DNA: TGTGCCAGCGGTGTGGCGGGACTGAAGGCGCCCTACGAGCAGTACTTC
CDR3: CASGVAGLKAPYEQYF

J: TRBJ1-5
D: NA
size: NA
V: TRBV19
length: 15
DNA: TGTGCCAGTAGTACTCGATTGACAGACAATCAGCCCCAGCATTTT
CDR3: CASSTRLTDNQPQHF

J: TRBJ2-3
D: TRBD2
size: NA
V: TRBV4-2
length: 21
DNA: TGTGCCAGCAGCCAAATATCACCGGGACTAGCGGGAGCAGTAAAAGCAGATACGCAGTATTTT
CDR3: CASSQISPGLAGAVKADTQYF

J: TRBJ1-4
D: TRBD1
size: NA
V: TRBV28
length: 14
DNA: TGTGCCAGCAACTCCGGGACAGGTCTTGAAAAACTGTTTTTT
CDR3: CASNSGTGLEKLFF

J: TRBJ2-7
D: NA
size: NA
V: TRBV28
length: 13
DNA: TGTGCCAGCGGAATCAGGGCCTCCTACGAGCAGTACTTC
CDR3: CASGIRASYEQYF

J: TRBJ1-5
D: TRBD1
size: once
V: TRBV24-1
length: 19
DNA: TGTGCCACCAGTGATTTTCCCCGCCACGACAGGGACGGCCATCAGCCCCAGCATTTT
CDR3: CATSDFPRHDRDGHQPQHF

J: TRBJ1-1
D: NA
size: NA
V: TRBV7-9
length: 14
DNA: TGTGCCAGCAGCCTACTACCCGACAGCCCTGAAGCTTTCTTT
CDR3: CASSLLPDSPEAFF

J: TRBJ2-7
D: TRBD1
size: NA
V: TRBV19
length: 12
DNA: TGTGCCAGTACGGACAGGGGCTACGAGCAGTACTTC
CDR3: CASTDRGYEQYF

J: TRBJ1-1
D: TRBD1
size: NA
V: TRBV30
length: 15
DNA: TGTGCCTGGAGTCACTCCCTCACAGGGGACACTGAAGCTTTCTTT
CDR3: CAWSHSLTGDTEAFF

J: TRBJ2-2
D: TRBD2
size: NA
V: TRBV24-1
length: 14
DNA: TGTGCCACCAGACCCTCGGGGGGAACCGGGGAGCTGTTTTTT
CDR3: CATRPSGGTGELFF

J: TRBJ1-2
D: NA
size: NA
V: TRBV14
length: 13
DNA: TGTGCCAGCAGCCAAGGGGCCGCTGGGGGCTACACCTTC
CDR3: CASSQGAAGGYTF

J: TRBJ2-7
D: TRBD2
size: many
V: TRBV24-1
length: 16
DNA: TGTGCCACCAGTGACCCCGGGACTAGCGGGTTCAACGAGCAGTACTTC
CDR3: CATSDPGTSGFNEQYF

J: TRBJ2-7
D: NA
size: NA
V: TRBV5-1
length: 12
DNA: TGCGCCAGCAGCTTGACTAGCTACGAGCAGTACTTC
CDR3: CASSLTSYEQYF

J: TRBJ2-1
D: TRBD2
size: NA
V: TRBV11-3
length: 15
DNA: TGTGCCAGCAGCGCCAGCGGGAGCTCCTACAATGAGCAGTTCTTC
CDR3: CASSASGSSYNEQFF

J: TRBJ2-3
D: TRBD2
size: NA
V: TRBV7-9
length: 15
DNA: TGTGCCAGCAGCTTATTCCTAGCGGGCCCAGATACGCAGTATTTT
CDR3: CASSLFLAGPDTQYF

J: TRBJ2-6
D: NA
size: NA
V: TRBV30
length: 17
DNA: TGTGCCTGGAGTGTCGACTTACGAGTCTCTGGGGCCAACGTCCTGACTTTC
CDR3: CAWSVDLRVSGANVLTF